This TCR beta chain appears in the sequencing data of a study of cytomegalovirus exposure and HLA in healthy donors. PCR primers comprised 60 Vbeta and 13 Jbeta primers. Clones were sequenced by immunoSEQ multiplex PCR, and TCRdb holds only the in-frame ones, with some missing. Altogether about 64,000 clones are present, 65% to 90% being singletons, with the ten largest covering about 11%. V was pared by 3 bases and J by 2 bases, with 14 bases of the junction left unmatched. This CDR3 has 18 amino acids. Germline V gene lookup returns CDR1 MDHEN and CDR2 SYDVKM. The genes are TRBV28 and TRBJ2-3; TRBD2 matches at 7 bases. Sequenced input: PBMCs. This TCR derives from a female donor in good health and CMV-seronegative. The chain's CDR3 is CASSFGVARDYLTDTQYF. CDR3 nucleotides: TGTGCCAGCAGTTTTGGGGTTGCGCGGGACTACCTCACAGATACGCAGTATTTT.